This is a list of T cell receptor beta chains from one sample in a study of T cells in Graves' hyperthyroidism and ophthalmopathy. Each CDR3 protein is one row after TCRdb ran MiXCR on the multiplex PCR reads. Of 400,000 to 550,000 distinct CDR3 sequences in the sample, 14% were seen once. Sequencing was carried out using blood. These TCRs come from a young woman with Graves' hyperthyroidism. CDR3s include the opening cysteine and the closing phenylalanine or tryptophan. The D gene is left open where the match is weak. Not all rows give a size; the values are once, few, many and, for expanded clones, a class.

clone_size: -
j_call: TRBJ2-2
d_call: TRBD2
cdr3_length: 16
v_call: TRBV19
cdr3_nt: TGTGCCAGTAGTATAGGTGGGAGGGTACCGACCGGGGAGCTGTTTTTT
cdr3_aa: CASSIGGRVPTGELFF

clone_size: -
j_call: TRBJ1-2
d_call: -
cdr3_length: 12
v_call: TRBV2
cdr3_nt: TGTGCCAGCAGTACAGGGTTCGATGGCTACACCTTC
cdr3_aa: CASSTGFDGYTF

clone_size: many
j_call: TRBJ2-1
d_call: TRBD2
cdr3_length: 16
v_call: TRBV9
cdr3_nt: TGTGCCAGCAGCGTAACCGGGACTAGCGGTTACAATGAGCAGTTCTTC
cdr3_aa: CASSVTGTSGYNEQFF

clone_size: -
j_call: TRBJ1-2
d_call: -
cdr3_length: 15
v_call: TRBV20-1
cdr3_nt: TGCAGTGCTTCTCGACCCAACAACAGGGAGGATGGCTACACCTTC
cdr3_aa: CSASRPNNREDGYTF

clone_size: -
j_call: TRBJ2-7
d_call: TRBD2
cdr3_length: 19
v_call: TRBV4-1
cdr3_nt: TGCGCCAGCAGCGACCCCCGACTGGGGACTATCGGGAGAAGCTACGAGCAGTACTTC
cdr3_aa: CASSDPRLGTIGRSYEQYF

clone_size: many
j_call: TRBJ1-2
d_call: -
cdr3_length: 14
v_call: TRBV6-1
cdr3_nt: TGTGCCAGCAGCCCCTCGGGCCTCCCGAGAGGCTACACCTTC
cdr3_aa: CASSPSGLPRGYTF

clone_size: many
j_call: TRBJ2-7
d_call: -
cdr3_length: 14
v_call: TRBV5-1
cdr3_nt: TGCGCCAGCAGCCCCCGGGACGCTTACTACGAGCAGTACTTC
cdr3_aa: CASSPRDAYYEQYF

clone_size: many
j_call: TRBJ2-2
d_call: -
cdr3_length: 18
v_call: TRBV27
cdr3_nt: TGTGCCAGCAGTTATAATCGGGGAAAAGTGAGTGAGACCGGGGAGCTGTTTTTT
cdr3_aa: CASSYNRGKVSETGELFF

clone_size: -
j_call: TRBJ2-5
d_call: TRBD1
cdr3_length: 19
v_call: TRBV5-1
cdr3_nt: TGCGCCAGCAGCCTGGGCCTGTACTCACAGGGGGCGCCGGGTGAGACCCAGTACTTC
cdr3_aa: CASSLGLYSQGAPGETQYF

clone_size: many
j_call: TRBJ2-6
d_call: -
cdr3_length: 18
v_call: TRBV11-1
cdr3_nt: TGTGCCAGCGCCCCTGGATCAGGCACAGGGACTGGGGCCAACGTCCTGACTTTC
cdr3_aa: CASAPGSGTGTGANVLTF

clone_size: -
j_call: TRBJ2-1
d_call: -
cdr3_length: 14
v_call: TRBV29-1
cdr3_nt: TGCAGCGTTGATGAAACAGGGTCCCTCAATGAGCAGTTCTTC
cdr3_aa: CSVDETGSLNEQFF

clone_size: many
j_call: TRBJ1-5
d_call: -
cdr3_length: 13
v_call: TRBV2
cdr3_nt: TGTGCCAGCATCCGGGCCCCGAATCAGCCCCAGCATTTT
cdr3_aa: CASIRAPNQPQHF

clone_size: many
j_call: TRBJ2-5
d_call: TRBD1
cdr3_length: 13
v_call: TRBV18
cdr3_nt: TGTGCCAGCTCACCGGGACAGGGAGAGACCCAGTACTTC
cdr3_aa: CASSPGQGETQYF

clone_size: many
j_call: TRBJ1-5
d_call: TRBD1
cdr3_length: 13
v_call: TRBV30
cdr3_nt: TGTGCCAGCGGGACAGGGGGCGCGAAGCCCCAGCATTTT
cdr3_aa: CASGTGGAKPQHF

clone_size: few
j_call: TRBJ1-1
d_call: TRBD1
cdr3_length: 15
v_call: TRBV5-1
cdr3_nt: TGCGCCAGCAGCTGGAGACAGGGGGCGCGGAATGAAGCTTTCTTT
cdr3_aa: CASSWRQGARNEAFF

clone_size: many
j_call: TRBJ2-1
d_call: -
cdr3_length: 14
v_call: TRBV11-3
cdr3_nt: TGTGCCAGCAGCTTACAGGGCACCTACAATGAGCAGTTCTTC
cdr3_aa: CASSLQGTYNEQFF

clone_size: many
j_call: TRBJ2-1
d_call: -
cdr3_length: 14
v_call: TRBV12-3/TRBV12-4
cdr3_nt: TGTGCCAGCACCCCTACGGAGACGGGCAATGAGCAGTTCTTC
cdr3_aa: CASTPTETGNEQFF